This T cell receptor (beta chain) was documented in a study of T cells after yellow fever vaccination. Turning to the study itself: Researchers used SMART-Seq v4 Ultra Low Input to prepare fractions that had low cell numbers. Study observations and caveats: In FACS-sorted repertoires, abundant clonotypes from the bulk population could appear as contaminants.

This clonotype was observed a handful of times. What it binds is unknown. UMIs were added to TCR cDNA along with a universal primer site when it was made by 5'RACE template switching. TCRdb reanalysed the 5' RACE reads using MiXCR and keeps one entry per CDR3 protein. This table holds approximately 300,000 distinct CDR3 sequences, about 10% found once. CDR1 and CDR2 from the germline V gene are SGHRS and YFSETQ. V was clipped by 1 base and J by 5 bases, with 12 bases between them. CDR3 length equals 15 residues. Sequencing used CD4+ T cells sorted from PBMCs, obtained 45 days after the yellow fever booster vaccination. This sequence was found in a man younger than 35 who received the YFV17D yellow fever vaccine. J is TRBJ2-2 and V is TRBV5-1, with D perhaps given as TRBD1 or TRBD2 (5 bases each). CDR3 bases: TGCGCCAGCAGCTTGTTCGGGACGGCAACCGGGGAGCTGTTTTTT. Translation: CASSLFGTATGELFF.